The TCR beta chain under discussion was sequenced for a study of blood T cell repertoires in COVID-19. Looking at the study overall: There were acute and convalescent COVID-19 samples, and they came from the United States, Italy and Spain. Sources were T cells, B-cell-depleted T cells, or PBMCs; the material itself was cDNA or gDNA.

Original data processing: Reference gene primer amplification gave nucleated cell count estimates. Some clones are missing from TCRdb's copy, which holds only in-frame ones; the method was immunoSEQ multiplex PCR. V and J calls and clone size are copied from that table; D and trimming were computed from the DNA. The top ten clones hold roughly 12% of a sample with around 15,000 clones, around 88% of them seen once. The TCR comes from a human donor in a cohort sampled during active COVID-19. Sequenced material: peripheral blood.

The CDR3 bases are TGTGCCAGCAGCCCTAGGACAGGGTCGGTCTACGAGCAGTACTTC. Translated: CASSPRTGSVYEQYF. This chain uses TRBV7-9 with TRBJ2-7, with 8 bases fitting TRBD1. The CDR3 consists of 15 residues. The ends lost 5 bases at V and 3 bases at J; junction bases unmatched: 9. Germline CDR1 is SEHNR and CDR2 is FQNEAQ (reference sequence).